The present T cell receptor (beta chain) was sequenced within a study of beta chain features in type 1 diabetes. Findings and limits, study-wide: Type 1 diabetes patients had moderately but significantly shorter TCRB CDR3s in all four CD4+ subsets.

All of the isolated RNA was reverse transcribed, so expressed TCRB transcripts were sequenced. The assay was immunoSEQ multiplex PCR, and TCRdb's table has in-frame clones only and misses some. This sample has 120,000 to 150,000 clones; around an eighth occur once, and the top ten carry under 1.5%. This clone was counted only a few times. The antigen remains undetermined. Sequenced: central memory CD4+ T cells from blood. The clonotype was recovered from a man aged 18 to 29 with type 1 diabetes.

The CDR3 nucleotides read TGTGCCAGCAGTGAGAACTTGAATGAGCAGTTCTTC. Translating it yields CASSENLNEQFF. The chain employs TRBV6-1 and TRBJ2-1, with no clear D. Germline V gives CDR1 MNHNS, CDR2 SASEGT. The CDR3 loop spans 12 amino acids. The V end lost 3 bases, the J end lost 7 bases, and 7 bases lay between the germline ends.